Listed here are 10 T cell receptor beta chains from one sample, sequenced in a study of cytomegalovirus exposure and HLA in healthy donors. Repertoires were generated with immunoSEQ multiplex PCR, while TCRdb's copy carries only in-frame clones and drops some. The sample holds approximately 120,000 clones, about 94% seen once. Source material: PBMCs. Every receptor here comes from a woman younger than 35 in good health and CMV-seronegative.

This clone was seen a single time. The chain carries TRBV11-1 and TRBJ2-3, with D possibly TRBD2 on 6 matching bases. Germline CDR1 and CDR2: SGHAT and FQDESV (reference sequence). The CDR3 loop spans 13 amino acids. V lost 8 bases, J lost 2 bases, and 11 bases lay in between. In nucleotides, the CDR3 is TGTGCCAGCGGGACGGGACTCACAGATACGCAGTATTTT. As protein: CASGTGLTDTQYF.

The chain uses TRBV28 and TRBJ2-7; D perhaps matches TRBD1 (5 bases). Germline V lookup: CDR1 MDHEN, CDR2 SYDVKM. The CDR3 spans 13 residues. Trimming took off 4 bases at V and 3 bases at J, with 10 bases between the two ends. The CDR3 DNA follows: TGTGCCAGCAGTTGGGGCAGTAACTACGAGCAGTACTTC. Residues: CASSWGSNYEQYF.

This rearrangement joins TRBV13 to TRBJ1-2, with 7 bases identical to TRBD1. The CDR3 has 14 amino acids. J was trimmed by 8 bases and V by 3 bases; bases with no gene match: 9. In germline, CDR1 is PRHDT, CDR2 FYEKMQ (reference sequence). The CDR3 bases are TGTGCCAGCAGCTTGATGACAGGGTCTCGAGGCTACACCTTC. Encoded protein: CASSLMTGSRGYTF.

The V gene is TRBV29-1, the J gene TRBJ1-2, with D perhaps matching TRBD1 (5 bases). Between the trimmed V and J ends, which lost 3 bases and 4 bases, there was a span of 12 bases. The CDR3 extends over 13 amino acids. In germline, CDR1 is SQVTM, CDR2 ANQGSEA. The CDR3 DNA is TGCAGCGTTGATCTGTCAGGGTTCTATGGCTACACCTTC. Translated: CSVDLSGFYGYTF. Complete variable domain (other parts from reference TRBV29-1 and TRBJ1-2): SAVISQKPSRDICQRGTSLTIQCQVDSQVTMMFWYRQQPGQSLTLIATANQGSEATYESGFVIDKFPISRPNLTFSTLTVSNMSPEDSSIYLCSVDLSGFYGYTFGSGTRLTVV.

This clone was recorded once. The chain joins TRBV19 to TRBJ1-4; 10 bases line up with TRBD1. Germline V lookup: CDR1 LNHDA, CDR2 SQIVND (reference sequence). Germline trimming cut 4 bases from V and 4 bases from J; bases unmatched to any gene: 3. CDR3 length equals 15 residues. The CDR3 nucleotides read TGTGCCAGTAGTACAGGACAGGGGGGTAATGAAAAACTGTTTTTT. This codes for CASSTGQGGNEKLFF.

This clone was found a few times. This chain uses TRBV7-3 with TRBJ2-3, with 9 bases identical to TRBD2. Germline assignment: CDR1 SGHTA and CDR2 FQGTGA. The trim removed 1 base at V and 5 bases at J, leaving 7 bases unmatched. This CDR3 contains 16 residues. CDR3 sequence (DNA): TGTGCCAGCAGCTTAAATCGCGGGGGGGCCGGAGATACGCAGTATTTT. Translated, it gives CASSLNRGGAGDTQYF.

J is TRBJ1-5 and V is TRBV6-1, with 7 bases that match TRBD1. Per germline, CDR1 MNHNS and CDR2 SASEGT. The CDR3 length is 13 residues. The trim removed 8 bases at V and 3 bases at J, leaving 4 bases unmatched. The CDR3 is CASAGTDNQPQHF. CDR3 nucleotide sequence: TGTGCCAGCGCCGGGACAGACAATCAGCCCCAGCATTTT.

This sequence joins TRBV19 and TRBJ1-3; 7 positions agree with TRBD1. The CDR3 has 15 residues. Per the germline V gene, CDR1 is LNHDA and CDR2 is SQIVND (reference sequence). The junction had 5 bases not matched to a gene; V was cut back by 6 bases and J by 0 bases. The CDR3 spells CASSPQGLSGNTIYF. CDR3 coding DNA: TGTGCCAGTAGCCCACAGGGGCTCTCTGGAAACACCATATATTTT.

The V call is TRBV27, the J call TRBJ2-2; D perhaps matches TRBD2 (6 bases). CDR1 and CDR2 (germline): MNHEY, SMNVEV (reference sequence). Deletions cut 5 bases from V and 7 bases from J, with 23 bases between. This CDR3 is built from 17 residues. DNA for the CDR3: TGTGCCAGCAGTCTCTTGTCTGCGACTAGTGTTAGCGGGGAGCTGTTTTTT. Translating gives CASSLLSATSVSGELFF.

Written as DNA, the CDR3 is TGTGCTAGTGGTCTCTGGACAGGGGAGGGGAGGAATTCACCCCTCCACTTT. This sequence encodes CASGLWTGEGRNSPLHF. The V gene is TRBV12-5, the J gene TRBJ1-6; 9 bases align to TRBD1. This CDR3 is 17 amino acids long. Trimming at V came to 5 bases and at J to 7 bases, leaving 12 bases not matched to a gene. From germline, CDR1 is LGHNT and CDR2 FRNRAP.